This is a list of T cell receptor beta chains from one sample in a study of CD8 T cells in ankylosing spondylitis. TCRdb redid the calling of the 5' RACE reads with MiXCR, one entry per CDR3 protein. The sample lists approximately 100,000 distinct CDR3 sequences; about 25% were seen once. The sample was synovial fluid, either unsorted or a sorted T cell fraction (not recorded which). The receptors were gathered from a male donor with ankylosing spondylitis. Each CDR3 is given with its conserved first and last residue. Fields, in order: J gene, D gene, V gene, clone size, CDR3 DNA, CDR3 protein. D genes are given only for firm matches. For some rows the clone size is stated as once, few or many, or as a class when expanded; others skip it.

>TRBJ2-7|.|TRBV6-1|many
TGTGCCAGCAGTGAAGGTATGGTGGGAAACTACGAGCAGTACTTC
CASSEGMVGNYEQYF
>TRBJ2-1|.|TRBV7-2|.
TGTGCCAGCAGCTTAGACTGGTCGGAGCAGTTCTTC
CASSLDWSEQFF
>TRBJ2-3|.|TRBV2|few
TGTGCCAGCAGTGAAGCGGGGCCGACACGGGCAGATACGCAGTATTTT
CASSEAGPTRADTQYF
>TRBJ1-1|.|TRBV5-1|few
TGCGCCAGCAGCTTGGCCGGGGTGCGAACAACTGAAGCTTTCTTT
CASSLAGVRTTEAFF
>TRBJ1-2|TRBD1|TRBV5-1|.
TGCGCCAGCATGGGACAGGCGGATTCGGGTGGCTACACCTTC
CASMGQADSGGYTF
>TRBJ2-1|TRBD2|TRBV5-1|.
TGCGCCAGCAGCCACTCTACTAGCGGGTTCTGGGATGAGCAGTTCTTC
CASSHSTSGFWDEQFF
>TRBJ1-3|TRBD1|TRBV3-1|few
TGTGCCAGCAGCCCGACAGGGGAGCATGGAAACACCATATATTTT
CASSPTGEHGNTIYF
>TRBJ2-5|.|TRBV12-3/TRBV12-4|.
TGTGCCAGCAACTTTGATGGACTTAGGGAGACCCAGTACTTC
CASNFDGLRETQYF
>TRBJ2-7|.|TRBV7-9|few
TGTGCCAGCAGCGGACAGACCTACGAGCAGTACTTC
CASSGQTYEQYF
>TRBJ2-1|TRBD2|TRBV3-1|.
TGTGCCAGCAGCCATCAGCGGGGCAGCTCCTACAATGAGCAGTTCTTC
CASSHQRGSSYNEQFF
>TRBJ2-1|TRBD2|TRBV20-1|few
TGCAGTGCTAGGCCCTCGGGGGGAGAGCAGTTCTTC
CSARPSGGEQFF
>TRBJ2-1|.|TRBV5-1|.
TGCGCCAGCAGCTTGGCCGCTCAGGGCGATATGAAGTTCTTC
CASSLAAQGDMKFF